Described below is a single TCR beta chain sequence and its context. Its antigen is as yet unknown. Healthy HIV-negative adults without recent acute infections or vaccinations served as donors. The source of the sample is a study of shared clonotypes between healthy human individuals. General study results and limits: In this cohort, only blood was sampled, and tissue repertoires likely differ. What limited the represented genetic and exposure-history diversity was the small number of donors.

Trimming took 2 bases from V and 7 from J, leaving 14 bases between them. The germline CDR1 and CDR2 sequences are MDHEN and SYDVKM. CDR3 length: 14 amino acids. Assay: immunoSEQ multiplex PCR; the TCRdb copy retains only in-frame clones and omits some. The table has about 490,000 clones, 81% seen once. The material sequenced was PBMCs. This receptor was identified in a woman in her thirties or forties in good health. Some clones in this sample may be carry-over from other donors' samples. The chain couples TRBV28 to TRBJ1-2; D may be TRBD1 (6 bases). CDR3 region: CASSLRGRGAGYTF. In DNA form, the CDR3 reads TGTGCCAGCAGTTTACGGGGCAGGGGCGCTGGCTACACCTTC.